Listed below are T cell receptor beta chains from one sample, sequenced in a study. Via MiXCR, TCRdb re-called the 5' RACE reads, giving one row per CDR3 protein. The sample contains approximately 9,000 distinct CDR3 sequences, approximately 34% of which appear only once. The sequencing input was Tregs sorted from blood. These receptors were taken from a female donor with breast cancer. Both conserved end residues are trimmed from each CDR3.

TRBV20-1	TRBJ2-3	SARDLHSTDTQY
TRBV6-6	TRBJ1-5	AHRSADNQPQH
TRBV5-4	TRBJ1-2	ASSLDRQGHGYT
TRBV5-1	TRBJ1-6	ASSFREGSYNSPLH
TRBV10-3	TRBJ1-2	ATEERVTGELNYGYT
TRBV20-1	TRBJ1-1	SANDRGSGTEAF
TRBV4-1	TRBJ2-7	ASSQEASYEQY
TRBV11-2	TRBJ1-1	ASGPGQFMNTEAF
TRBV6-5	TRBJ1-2	ASSDPMLVYT
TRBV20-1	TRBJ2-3	SARGKADTQY
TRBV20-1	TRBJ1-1	SARYDRNTEAF
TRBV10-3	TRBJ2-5	AISESEGPRATQY
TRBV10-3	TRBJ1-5	AVRGEGSNQPQH
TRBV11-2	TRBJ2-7	ASSPLPGGRISYEQY
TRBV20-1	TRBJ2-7	SAIRAAYEQY
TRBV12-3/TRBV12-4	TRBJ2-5	ASSLGRVGVETQY
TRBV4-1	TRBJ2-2	ASSQDPWGYSGELF
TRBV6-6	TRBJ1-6	ASSYRGLGSPLH
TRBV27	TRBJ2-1	ASSFVSSGGRWQF
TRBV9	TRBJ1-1	ASSVSFGANTEAF
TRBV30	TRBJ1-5	AWGTGANQPQH
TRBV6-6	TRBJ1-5	ASSFGTGGIMDQPQH
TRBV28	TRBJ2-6	ASSSGFSGANVLT
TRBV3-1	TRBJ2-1	ASSQVVGFGGNEQF
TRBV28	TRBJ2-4	ASSPISFKEPGENIQY
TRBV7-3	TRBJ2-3	ASSLSGGNTDTQY
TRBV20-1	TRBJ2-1	SARVLTSVSYNEQF